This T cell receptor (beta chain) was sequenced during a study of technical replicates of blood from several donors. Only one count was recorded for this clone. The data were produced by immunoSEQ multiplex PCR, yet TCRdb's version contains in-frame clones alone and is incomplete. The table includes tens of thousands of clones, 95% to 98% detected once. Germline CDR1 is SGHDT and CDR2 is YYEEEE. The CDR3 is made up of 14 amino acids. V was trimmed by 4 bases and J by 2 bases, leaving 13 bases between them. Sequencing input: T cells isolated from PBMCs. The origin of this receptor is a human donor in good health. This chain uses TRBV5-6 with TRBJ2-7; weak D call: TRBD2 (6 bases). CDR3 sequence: CASSPGRGTYEQYF. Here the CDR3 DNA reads TGTGCCAGCAGCCCAGGACGCGGGACCTACGAGCAGTACTTC.